This T cell receptor beta chain was recorded in a study of CD8 T cells in ankylosing spondylitis. Study results and caveats: Blood from ankylosing spondylitis patients appeared to carry a characteristic roughly eight-variant TCR beta motif. According to the report, clones linked to the disease were significantly enriched in matched synovial fluid samples taken from ankylosing spondylitis patients. Within peripheral blood, clones linked to disease were CD8+ and relatively rare.

Each TCR beta library was made by quantitative 5'-RACE that incorporated molecular barcodes. One entry per CDR3 protein, called by TCRdb with MiXCR from the 5' RACE reads. The table includes 240,000 or so distinct CDR3 sequences, approximately 11% detected once. V lost 4 bases to trimming and J lost 0 bases, with 13 bases between them. CDR3 length equals 16 residues. This clonotype was found a few times. What it recognizes is unknown. This clonotype was obtained from a male donor with ankylosing spondylitis or in good health (not recorded which). The J gene is TRBJ1-3, the V gene TRBV12-3 or TRBV12-4, with D maybe TRBD1 (5 bases). What was sequenced was blood, either unsorted or a sorted T cell fraction (not recorded which). The CDR3 sequence is CASSSLTVNSGNTIYF. CDR3 DNA sequence: TGTGCCAGCAGTTCTCTGACAGTCAACTCTGGAAACACCATATATTTT.